This T cell receptor (beta chain) originates from a study of blood T cell repertoires in COVID-19. Study-level information: Donors in the United States, Italy and Spain gave samples during acute or convalescent COVID-19. Sources were T cells, B-cell-depleted T cells, or PBMCs; the material itself was cDNA or gDNA.

Per the original data handling: Reference gene primer amplification gave nucleated cell count estimates. Clones were sequenced by immunoSEQ multiplex PCR, and TCRdb holds only the in-frame ones, with some missing. That table furnishes V, J and clone size, whereas the DNA furnished D and trimming. The sample carries 85,000 to 110,000 clones, about 90% recorded once. The V gene lost 7 bases and the J gene lost 5 bases, with 32 bases spanning the gap. This CDR3 contains 19 residues. Germline V gene sequence: CDR1 MNHEY, CDR2 SVGEGT. The sequenced sample was peripheral blood. This receptor was identified in a man in his fifties in a cohort sampled during active COVID-19. The rearrangement links TRBV6-2 or TRBV6-3 to TRBJ2-5; possible D gene TRBD2, 6 bases. Here the CDR3 DNA reads TGTGCCAGCACCCCAGTTTCACCCGGATGGGAGGCCGGAGGGGAGACCCAGTACTTC. Its protein product is CASTPVSPGWEAGGETQYF.